A selection of T cell receptor beta chains follows, all from one sample in a study of human T cells and chemical hapten exposure. Using its own MiXCR run on the RACE reads, TCRdb lists one record per CDR3 protein. Found here are approximately 110,000 distinct CDR3 sequences, about 34% of them singletons; the top ten hold about 2.7%. The material was whole blood, obtained in connection with sensitization to the hapten diphenylcyclopropenone (DPC). The receptors here all came from a man in his forties with alopecia areata. Some clones in this sample may be carry-over from other donors' samples. The CDR3 runs from the conserved cysteine through the conserved F or W. The order of the fields is clone size, V gene, CDR3 length, J gene, D gene, CDR3 protein, CDR3 DNA. D genes are given only for firm matches. Where a row states a size, it is once, few, many or the class of an expanded clone; other rows omit it.

.	TRBV9	14	TRBJ2-3	.	CASSVVGSADTQYF	TGTGCCAGCAGCGTAGTCGGGAGTGCAGATACGCAGTATTTT
.	TRBV19	13	TRBJ2-1	.	CASSTGLGNEQFF	TGTGCCAGTAGTACAGGGCTTGGGAATGAGCAGTTCTTC
.	TRBV7-9	15	TRBJ1-2	TRBD1	CASSSRTGLNYGYTF	TGTGCCAGCAGCTCGCGGACAGGCTTAAACTATGGCTACACCTTC
.	TRBV5-5	17	TRBJ2-3	.	CASSLGGAAWGTDTQYF	TGTGCCAGCAGCTTGGGAGGGGCTGCTTGGGGCACAGATACGCAGTATTTT
few	TRBV28	15	TRBJ1-5	.	CASSLARSGVQPQHF	TGTGCCAGCAGTTTAGCCCGGTCGGGGGTCCAGCCCCAGCATTTT
.	TRBV12-3/TRBV12-4	15	TRBJ2-3	.	CASSRTLLGQDTQYF	TGTGCCAGCAGCCGGACCTTGCTGGGGCAGGATACGCAGTATTTT
.	TRBV28	15	TRBJ2-7	TRBD2	CASSAWGGRAYEQYF	TGTGCCAGCAGTGCGTGGGGCGGGAGGGCCTACGAGCAGTACTTC
few	TRBV9	16	TRBJ2-2	TRBD1	CASSVGGQGNTGELFF	TGTGCCAGCAGCGTAGGGGGACAGGGAAACACCGGGGAGCTGTTTTTT
few	TRBV9	15	TRBJ1-6	.	CASSVGAGENSPLHF	TGTGCCAGCAGCGTAGGGGCAGGGGAAAATTCACCCCTCCACTTT
.	TRBV18	14	TRBJ2-5	TRBD2	CASSPGLEQETQYF	TGTGCCAGCTCACCGGGACTAGAACAAGAGACCCAGTACTTC
.	TRBV7-2	13	TRBJ2-7	.	CASSLLAEGEQYF	TGTGCCAGCAGCCTCCTTGCAGAGGGGGAGCAGTACTTC
few	TRBV7-3	13	TRBJ2-3	.	CASSFRGRDTQYF	TGTGCCAGCAGCTTCCGGGGGAGAGATACGCAGTATTTT
.	TRBV5-1	14	TRBJ2-7	TRBD2	CASSWEGTRYEQYF	TGCGCCAGCAGCTGGGAGGGGACCCGCTACGAGCAGTACTTC
.	TRBV20-1	15	TRBJ2-3	TRBD2	CSAKVVAGFTDTQYF	TGCAGTGCTAAGGTTGTAGCGGGCTTCACAGATACGCAGTATTTT
few	TRBV3-1	13	TRBJ2-5	.	CASSHQKEETQYF	TGTGCCAGCAGCCACCAGAAGGAAGAGACCCAGTACTTC
few	TRBV20-1	15	TRBJ1-2	.	CSAALGTSEGYGYTF	TGCAGTGCTGCCCTCGGGACCTCGGAGGGCTATGGCTACACCTTC
.	TRBV6-1	15	TRBJ1-2	.	CASSEQGTDSGGYTF	TGTGCCAGCAGTGAACAGGGTACGGATTCTGGTGGCTACACCTTC
.	TRBV29-1	15	TRBJ1-1	.	CSVGSQVIGGTEAFF	TGCAGCGTTGGATCACAGGTCATAGGAGGCACTGAAGCTTTCTTT
few	TRBV6-2/TRBV6-3	16	TRBJ2-5	.	CASSYSLGEVQETQYF	TGTGCCAGCAGTTACTCCCTCGGTGAGGTACAAGAGACCCAGTACTTC
.	TRBV6-8	15	TRBJ2-3	.	CASSYPGRQTDTQYF	TGTGCCAGCAGTTATCCGGGAAGACAGACAGATACGCAGTATTTT
few	TRBV6-1	11	TRBJ2-7	.	CATSRTIEQYF	TGTGCCACCTCTCGGACTATCGAGCAGTACTTC
.	TRBV13	13	TRBJ1-1	TRBD1	CASSLRGGGEAFF	TGTGCCAGCAGCTTACGAGGGGGCGGTGAAGCTTTCTTT
.	TRBV6-5	15	TRBJ2-2	TRBD2	CASSTSGLAGGELFF	TGTGCCAGCAGTACATCGGGACTAGCGGGAGGCGAGCTGTTTTTT
many	TRBV14	13	TRBJ2-1	.	CASNNHGVVEQFF	TGTGCCAGCAATAACCACGGGGTGGTTGAGCAGTTCTTC
.	TRBV29-1	12	TRBJ2-5	.	CSVGDGQETQYF	TGCAGCGTTGGTGACGGCCAAGAGACCCAGTACTTC
.	TRBV13	14	TRBJ1-2	.	CASSLQETNYGYTF	TGTGCCAGCAGCTTACAAGAGACTAACTATGGCTACACCTTC
.	TRBV12-3/TRBV12-4	15	TRBJ2-1	.	CASSRIEGAYNEQFF	TGTGCCAGCAGTCGAATCGAGGGCGCCTACAATGAGCAGTTCTTC
.	TRBV19	17	TRBJ2-1	TRBD2	CASSIQRTRSSYNEQFF	TGTGCCAGTAGTATCCAAAGGACTAGAAGCTCCTACAATGAGCAGTTCTTC
.	TRBV9	20	TRBJ2-5	TRBD2	CASSVAELAGAGLTTETQYF	TGTGCCAGCAGCGTAGCCGAACTAGCGGGAGCGGGGTTGACCACAGAGACCCAGTACTTC
few	TRBV25-1	13	TRBJ1-1	.	CASSGRIYTEAFF	TGTGCCAGCTCGGGGAGAATATACACTGAAGCTTTCTTT
.	TRBV12-3/TRBV12-4	15	TRBJ1-1	.	CASSLASRGHTEAFF	TGTGCCAGCAGTTTAGCGTCCAGGGGCCACACTGAAGCTTTCTTT
few	TRBV29-1	14	TRBJ2-5	TRBD2	CSVAGLAGQETQYF	TGCAGCGTGGCGGGACTAGCGGGACAAGAGACCCAGTACTTC
.	TRBV7-2	12	TRBJ2-3	.	CASSQGRREQYF	TGTGCCAGCAGCCAAGGCCGGCGGGAGCAGTATTTT
.	TRBV6-2/TRBV6-3	18	TRBJ2-1	.	CASSTQPPGVSSYNEQFF	TGTGCCAGCAGCACCCAACCGCCAGGGGTTAGCTCCTACAATGAGCAGTTCTTC
.	TRBV6-5	15	TRBJ2-1	TRBD2	CASSYPGVAGGKQFF	TGTGCCAGCAGTTACCCGGGGGTAGCGGGGGGAAAGCAGTTCTTC
many	TRBV18	12	TRBJ1-5	.	CASSPGEQPQHF	TGTGCCAGCTCACCAGGGGAACAGCCCCAGCATTTT
few	TRBV30	15	TRBJ2-7	.	CAWSRRRVGSYEQYF	TGTGCCTGGAGTCGTCGGCGGGTAGGATCCTACGAGCAGTACTTC
once	TRBV12-3/TRBV12-4	14	TRBJ1-1	.	CASSFRSKNTEAFF	TGTGCCAGCAGTTTTAGGTCAAAAAACACTGAAGCTTTCTTT
many	TRBV29-1	13	TRBJ2-1	.	CSVGDFTYNEQFF	TGCAGCGTCGGGGATTTCACCTACAATGAGCAGTTCTTC
.	TRBV7-2	17	TRBJ2-1	.	CASSLRGSVGLNNEQFF	TGTGCCAGCAGCTTAAGAGGGTCGGTGGGACTCAACAATGAGCAGTTCTTC
few	TRBV7-3	15	TRBJ2-3	TRBD2	CASSLSGSGVDTQYF	TGTGCCAGCAGCCTCAGCGGGAGTGGGGTAGATACGCAGTATTTT
few	TRBV25-1	14	TRBJ2-5	.	CASSELSTEETQYF	TGTGCCAGCAGTGAATTAAGTACGGAAGAGACCCAGTACTTC
few	TRBV29-1	16	TRBJ2-5	.	CSVPVRGTVRQETQYF	TGCAGCGTTCCAGTCCGGGGCACCGTTAGGCAAGAGACCCAGTACTTC
few	TRBV6-2/TRBV6-3	16	TRBJ1-5	.	CASSYELGVVGQPQHF	TGTGCCAGCAGTTACGAATTGGGGGTAGTAGGCCAGCCCCAGCATTTT
.	TRBV27	15	TRBJ2-7	TRBD2	CASSRTGTSGYEQYF	TGTGCCAGCAGTCGGACCGGGACTAGTGGGTACGAGCAGTACTTC
few	TRBV29-1	11	TRBJ1-1	TRBD1	CSGDRGAEAFF	TGCAGCGGAGACAGGGGCGCTGAAGCTTTCTTT
.	TRBV19	18	TRBJ2-6	TRBD2	CASLRGGQGRSGANVLTF	TGTGCCAGCCTCCGGGGGGGGCAGGGTCGATCTGGGGCCAACGTCCTGACTTTC
.	TRBV14	16	TRBJ2-1	TRBD2	CASSPSRGLGRPEQFF	TGTGCCAGCAGCCCCTCACGGGGACTAGGGCGTCCGGAGCAGTTCTTC
few	TRBV14	15	TRBJ2-1	.	CASSQADRTYNEQFF	TGTGCCAGCAGCCAAGCAGACAGGACCTACAATGAGCAGTTCTTC
few	TRBV3-1	16	TRBJ2-2	TRBD2	CASSQGLREKTGELFF	TGTGCCAGCAGCCAAGGATTGCGGGAGAAGACCGGGGAGCTGTTTTTT
.	TRBV6-6	16	TRBJ2-7	.	CASSYSVPGVTYEQYF	TGTGCCAGCAGTTACTCTGTTCCGGGAGTAACCTACGAGCAGTACTTC
.	TRBV18	14	TRBJ1-4	TRBD1	CASSPTGIGEKLFF	TGTGCCAGCTCACCGACAGGGATCGGTGAAAAACTGTTTTTT
.	TRBV29-1	13	TRBJ1-5	.	CSVAQGSDQPQHF	TGCAGCGTTGCGCAGGGTTCCGATCAGCCCCAGCATTTT
.	TRBV6-5	12	TRBJ1-1	.	CASSHGGYEAFF	TGTGCCAGCAGTCACGGGGGATATGAAGCTTTCTTT
.	TRBV19	15	TRBJ1-1	TRBD1	CASTQDRGSNAEAFF	TGTGCCAGTACTCAGGACAGGGGGTCTAACGCTGAAGCTTTCTTT
few	TRBV24-1	15	TRBJ2-3	TRBD2	CATSKTGGGTDTQYF	TGTGCCACCTCAAAAACGGGAGGGGGCACAGATACGCAGTATTTT
few	TRBV24-1	13	TRBJ2-3	.	CATSDDFAGLQYF	TGTGCCACCAGTGATGACTTTGCGGGTTTGCAGTATTTT
few	TRBV20-1	15	TRBJ2-7	TRBD2	CSASTTGLAGSEQYF	TGCAGTGCTTCCACAACCGGACTAGCGGGGAGCGAGCAGTACTTC
many	TRBV5-1	11	TRBJ2-5	.	CASSLQETQYF	TGTGCCAGCAGCCTCCAAGAGACCCAGTACTTC